By share, the clone carrying this TCR beta chain counts as medium-sized. This sample was taken from a study of CXCR4 blockade with PD-1 therapy in pancreatic cancer. Germline CDR1 and CDR2: MDHEN and SYDVKM. This CDR3 spans 14 amino acids. The ends lost 5 bases at V and 2 bases at J; junction bases unmatched: 0. Profiling relied on immunoSEQ multiplex PCR, and the TCRdb table lists in-frame clones only, not all of them. This table holds about 3,500 clones, 40% to 60% found once. What was sequenced was tumor tissue. The chain has TRBV28 and TRBJ2-5; TRBD2 aligns across 12 bases. This sequence was found in a human donor with pancreatic ductal adenocarcinoma. CDR3 amino acids: CASSGTSGQETQYF. The CDR3 DNA sequence: TGTGCCAGCAGTGGGACTAGCGGGCAAGAGACCCAGTACTTC.